The clone carrying this T cell receptor (beta chain) has just a few counts. Its antigen is currently unknown. CDR1 is SGHTS, CDR2 YDEGEE, per germline. The CDR3 consists of 12 residues. The V end lost 3 bases, the J end lost 6 bases, and 10 bases lay between the germline ends. Amplification used 60 Vbeta primers and 13 Jbeta primers. The method was immunoSEQ multiplex PCR; TCRdb's version includes in-frame clones alone and lacks a portion of them. This repertoire shows approximately 100,000 clones, approximately 9% found once; its top ten account for around 5%. This entry comes from a study of cytomegalovirus exposure and HLA in healthy donors. Study-level findings and limits: Upon later analysis, TCR association rates were observed to vary by HLA locus, being highest for DRB1 and lowest for HLA-C. One cluster of highly shared sequence variants probably arose as a sequencing artifact.

This sequence was found in a man in his fifties or sixties in good health and CMV-seropositive. Sequencing used PBMCs. The chain links TRBV5-8 to TRBJ2-7; D may be TRBD2 (6 bases). The CDR3 sequence: CASSWGVSEQYF. In nucleotides, the CDR3 is TGTGCCAGCAGCTGGGGGGTCTCCGAGCAGTACTTC. Full variable domain (outside the CDR3, taken from reference TRBV5-8 and TRBJ2-7): EAGVTQSPTHLIKTRGQQATLRCSPISGHTSVYWYQQALGLGLQFLLWYDEGEERNRGNFPPRFSGRQFPNYSSELNVNALELEDSALYLCASSWGVSEQYFGPGTRLTVT.